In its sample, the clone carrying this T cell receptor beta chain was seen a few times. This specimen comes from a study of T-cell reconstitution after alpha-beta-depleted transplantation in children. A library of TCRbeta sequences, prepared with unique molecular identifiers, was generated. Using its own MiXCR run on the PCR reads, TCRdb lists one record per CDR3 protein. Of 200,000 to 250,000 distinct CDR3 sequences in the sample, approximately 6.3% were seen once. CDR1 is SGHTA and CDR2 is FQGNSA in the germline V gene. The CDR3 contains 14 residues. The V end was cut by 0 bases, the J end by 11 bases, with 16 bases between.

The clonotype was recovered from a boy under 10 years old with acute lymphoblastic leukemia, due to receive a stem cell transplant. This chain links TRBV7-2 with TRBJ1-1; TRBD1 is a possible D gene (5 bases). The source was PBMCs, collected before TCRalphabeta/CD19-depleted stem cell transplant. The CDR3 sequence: CASSLATGLFKAFF. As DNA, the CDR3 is TGTGCCAGCAGCTTAGCTACGGGACTCTTTAAGGCTTTCTTT.